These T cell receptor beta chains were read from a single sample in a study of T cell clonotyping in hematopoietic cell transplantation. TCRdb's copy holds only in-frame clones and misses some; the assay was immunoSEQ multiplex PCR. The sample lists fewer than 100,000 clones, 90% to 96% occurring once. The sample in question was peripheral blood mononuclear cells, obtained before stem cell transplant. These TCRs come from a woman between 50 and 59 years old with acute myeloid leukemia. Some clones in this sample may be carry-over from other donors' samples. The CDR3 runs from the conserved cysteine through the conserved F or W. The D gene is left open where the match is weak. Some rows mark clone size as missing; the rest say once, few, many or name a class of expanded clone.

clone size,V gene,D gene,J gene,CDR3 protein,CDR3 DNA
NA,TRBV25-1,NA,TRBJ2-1,CASGRGNEQFF,TGTGCCAGCGGCAGGGGCAATGAGCAGTTCTTC
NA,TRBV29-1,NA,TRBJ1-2,CSVEPGLGYTF,TGCAGCGTTGAGCCAGGGTTGGGCTACACCTTC
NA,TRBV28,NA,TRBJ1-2,CASSPPGAANYGYTF,TGTGCCAGCAGTCCCCCAGGGGCGGCTAACTATGGCTACACCTTC
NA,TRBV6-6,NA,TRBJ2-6,CASSYGGASGANVLTF,TGTGCCAGCAGTTACGGAGGAGCCTCTGGGGCCAACGTCCTGACTTTC
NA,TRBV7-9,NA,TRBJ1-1,CASSLVGIAEAFF,TGTGCCAGCAGCTTAGTAGGGATCGCTGAAGCTTTCTTT
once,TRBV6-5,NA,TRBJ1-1,CASSYPGLENTEAFF,TGTGCCAGCAGTTACCCGGGGCTCGAGAACACTGAAGCTTTCTTT
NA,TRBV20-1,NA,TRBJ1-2,CSASSVPVPF,TGCAGTGCTAGCTCAGTCCCAGTCCCCTTC
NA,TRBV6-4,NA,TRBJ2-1,CASSENRGYNEQFF,TGTGCCAGCAGTGAAAACCGGGGATACAATGAGCAGTTCTTC
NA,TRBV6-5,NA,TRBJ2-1,CASTRSRDSYNEQFF,TGTGCCAGCACTCGGTCCCGGGACTCCTACAATGAGCAGTTCTTC
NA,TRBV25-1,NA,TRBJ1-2,CASSEPNRPGHNYGYTF,TGTGCCAGCAGTGAGCCTAACCGACCGGGACACAACTATGGCTACACCTTC
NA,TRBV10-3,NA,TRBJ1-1,CATQLGEDTEAFF,TGTGCCACCCAGCTGGGGGAGGACACTGAAGCTTTCTTT
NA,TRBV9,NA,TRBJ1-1,CASNRGANTEAFF,TGTGCCAGCAATCGGGGCGCGAACACTGAAGCTTTCTTT
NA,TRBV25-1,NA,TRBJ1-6,CASSYRGSPLHF,TGTGCCAGCAGTTATAGGGGATCACCCCTCCACTTT
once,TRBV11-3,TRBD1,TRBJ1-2,CASSYPGGGGYTF,TGTGCCAGCAGCTACCCAGGGGGAGGTGGCTACACCTTC
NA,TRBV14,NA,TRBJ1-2,CASSQQTGNYGYTF,TGTGCCAGCAGCCAGCAAACAGGGAACTATGGCTACACCTTC
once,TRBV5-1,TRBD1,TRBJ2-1,CASSLNGQGTYNEQFF,TGCGCCAGCAGCTTGAATGGACAGGGGACCTACAATGAGCAGTTCTTC
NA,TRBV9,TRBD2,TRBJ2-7,CASSPRLAGGSSYEQYF,TGTGCCAGCAGCCCCCGACTAGCGGGTGGTAGCTCCTACGAGCAGTACTTC
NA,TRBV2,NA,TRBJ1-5,CASSEAMAGGQPQHF,TGTGCCAGCAGTGAAGCGATGGCGGGCGGTCAGCCCCAGCATTTT
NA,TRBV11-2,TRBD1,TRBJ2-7,CASSLTQGIYYEQYF,TGTGCCAGCAGCTTGACACAGGGGATTTACTACGAGCAGTACTTC
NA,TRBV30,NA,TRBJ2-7,CAWGYRAGTYEQYF,TGTGCCTGGGGGTACAGGGCCGGAACCTACGAGCAGTACTTC
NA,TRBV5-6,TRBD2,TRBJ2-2,CASSFSGTNTGELFF,TGTGCCAGCAGCTTTAGCGGGACGAACACCGGGGAGCTGTTTTTT
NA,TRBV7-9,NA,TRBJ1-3,CASSPTASGNTIYF,TGTGCCAGCAGCCCGACAGCTTCTGGAAACACCATATATTTT
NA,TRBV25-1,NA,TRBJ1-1,CASSESGGSNTEAFF,TGTGCCAGCAGTGAATCCGGGGGCTCGAACACTGAAGCTTTCTTT
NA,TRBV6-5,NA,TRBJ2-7,CASSYEGLSSYEQYF,TGTGCCAGCAGTTACGAGGGACTTAGCTCCTACGAGCAGTACTTC
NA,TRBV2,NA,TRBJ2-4,CASSGTQKNIQYF,TGTGCCAGCTCCGGGACCCAAAAAAACATTCAGTACTTC
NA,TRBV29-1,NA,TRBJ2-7,CSGGLGLTYEQYF,TGCAGCGGGGGGCTTGGGTTAACCTACGAGCAGTACTTC
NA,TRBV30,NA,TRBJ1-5,CAWSGTLNQPQHF,TGTGCCTGGAGTGGCACCCTTAATCAGCCCCAGCATTTT
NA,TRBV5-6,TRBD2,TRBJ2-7,CASSSAGQFPYEQYF,TGTGCCAGCAGCTCAGCGGGGCAGTTTCCCTACGAGCAGTACTTC
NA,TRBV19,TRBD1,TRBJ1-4,CASSMGQGDEKLFF,TGTGCCAGTAGTATGGGACAGGGAGATGAAAAACTGTTTTTT
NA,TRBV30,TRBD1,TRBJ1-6,CAVRTGDNSPLHF,TGTGCCGTAAGGACAGGGGATAATTCACCCCTCCACTTT
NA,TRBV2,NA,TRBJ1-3,CARGVTGNTIYF,TGTGCCAGAGGGGTAACTGGAAACACCATATATTTT
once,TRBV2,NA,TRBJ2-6,CASSESGRRANVLTF,TGTGCCAGCAGTGAATCTGGGCGTAGGGCCAACGTCCTGACTTTC
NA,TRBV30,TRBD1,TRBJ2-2,CALPGWGWDRVFGFSGELFF,TGTGCCCTACCTGGATGGGGATGGGACAGGGTGTTTGGGTTTTCCGGGGAGCTGTTTTTT
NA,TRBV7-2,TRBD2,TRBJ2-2,CASSLGGGTGELFF,TGTGCCAGCAGCTTAGGCGGGGGCACCGGGGAGCTGTTTTTT
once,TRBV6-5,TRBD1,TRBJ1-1,CASSSNDRGNTEAFF,TGTGCCAGCAGCAGCAATGACAGGGGGAACACTGAAGCTTTCTTT
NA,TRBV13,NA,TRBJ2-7,CASSLRQAVEQYF,TGTGCCAGCAGCTTACGGCAGGCCGTCGAGCAGTACTTC
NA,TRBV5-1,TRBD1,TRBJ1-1,CASSSTIRQGWNTEAFF,TGCGCCAGCAGCTCGACCATTCGACAGGGTTGGAACACTGAAGCTTTCTTT
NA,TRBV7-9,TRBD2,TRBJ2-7,CASSLGEGRYEQYF,TGTGCCAGCAGCTTAGGGGAGGGCCGTTACGAGCAGTACTTC
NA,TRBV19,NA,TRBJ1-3,CASSEGRGNTIYF,TGTGCCAGCTCAGAAGGGCGGGGTAACACCATATATTTT
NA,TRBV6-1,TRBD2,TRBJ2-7,CASSAGTSGRAYEQYF,TGTGCCAGCAGTGCCGGGACTAGCGGGAGGGCCTACGAGCAGTACTTC
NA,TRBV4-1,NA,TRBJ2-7,CASSPRDFISYEQYF,TGCGCCAGCAGCCCGCGGGACTTCATCTCCTACGAGCAGTACTTC